This TCR beta chain was captured by sequencing in a study of blood T cell repertoires in COVID-19. In the study overall: PBMCs, B-cell-depleted T cells, or T cells were the source of the cDNA or gDNA that made up the material.

This CDR3 region has 14 residues. Germline CDR1 reads SGHTA; CDR2 reads FQGNSA. Per the original methods: Scientists estimated how many nucleated cells there were by amplifying reference gene primers. Clones were sequenced by immunoSEQ multiplex PCR, and TCRdb holds only the in-frame ones, with some missing. V, J and clone size are those of that table, while D and trimming were read from the DNA. The repertoire consists of around 300,000 clones, with 85% to 90% occurring once and the leading ten covering about 1.7%. All enrollees were roughly 18 to 89 years old and from fewer than 30 US areas. Donors were grouped by their self-reported clinical history. Regarding this clone: An end of the junction differs from the germline gene, which may be a read error.

The V and J genes are TRBV7-2 and TRBJ1-5, with 8 bases identical to TRBD1. Sequencing input: PBMCs or T cells enriched from blood (not recorded which). This receptor was identified in a woman under 30 with acute COVID-19. The CDR3 loop is CASSYYSTGVPLFF. The CDR3, as DNA: TGTGCCAGCAGCTATTACTCGACAGGGGTACCTTTATTCTTT.